The clone carrying this T cell receptor (delta chain) was counted between two and nine times. Its antigen is undetermined. A far larger clone is one nucleotide away, so this likely arose from a read error. This specimen includes other DNA sequences encoding the same CDR3. TCRdb reapplied CATT to the multiplex PCR reads. Among around 86,000 delta-chain clones listed, almost 1.5% were seen once. CDR1 is GEAIGNYY and CDR2 is EKD in the germline V gene. The CDR3 totals 18 residues. The data are from a study of γδ T cells in repeated Plasmodium falciparum infection. About the research overall: Each infection was followed by sampling at 21 days, plus baseline and some pre-infection draws. Malian samples came from no-transmission periods or across acute febrile malaria episodes. Broader study findings: Vdelta2-negative gammadelta repertoires appeared less diverse and less shared in Malian than Australian children. Vdelta2-negative gammadelta repertoires, largely Vdelta1+, seemingly showed infection-driven waves of new clonal selection.

Bulk repertoires came from Vgamma9/Vdelta2+ or Vdelta2-negative gammadelta T cells flow-sorted from PBMC. The TCR was taken from a pool of human donors (malaria-infected and uninfected, not separated). Sequencing was performed on gamma-delta T cells from blood. The V gene corresponds to TRDV2; no J gene was called; the table's D call of TRDD3 was not tested on the DNA. CDR3 sequence (DNA): TGTGCCTGTGACACCCTGGGTCTGGGGGATTCCAACACCGATAAACTCATCTTC. Its protein is CACDTLGLGDSNTDKLIF.